The 3 T cell receptor beta chains below were found in one sample sequenced in a study of regulatory T cells in long-lasting Graves disease. Specified time point: newly diagnosed GD, antithyroid drugs for less than 3 months. PBMCs were the source of the RNA used for TCR sequencing. Relying on iRepertoire HTBI primers and Arm-PCR of CDR3 regions, the team built TCR beta libraries. Via MiXCR, TCRdb re-called the multiplex PCR reads, giving one row per CDR3 protein. The table shows 550,000 to 650,000 distinct CDR3 sequences, with roughly a sixth occurring only once. In addition, the sample was reused for a study of T cells in Graves' hyperthyroidism and ophthalmopathy.

Sequenced here: peripheral blood mononuclear cells (PBMCs), sampled at new diagnosis, from a patient treated with antithyroid drugs. All receptors come from a man in his late teens or twenties with Graves disease.

The chain employs TRBV27 and TRBJ1-4, with D uncertain. CDR1 MNHEY and CDR2 SMNVEV come from the germline V gene (reference sequence). The CDR3 extends over 16 amino acids. Trimming removed 4 bases at V and 5 bases at J, with 17 bases between. In DNA, the CDR3 is TGTGCCAGCAGTTATACACCGGGAAGCCTGAATGAAAAACTGTTTTTT. It is translated as CASSYTPGSLNEKLFF.

This clonotype has only a few counts. The gene calls are TRBV24-1 and TRBJ1-5; D might be TRBD1 (5 bases). The CDR3 spans 15 residues. Germline values: CDR1 KGHDR, CDR2 SFDVKD. The ends were cut back, 4 bases at V and 4 bases at J, with 13 bases in the middle. The CDR3 here is CATSDPRAGNQPQHF. CDR3 sequence (DNA): TGTGCCACCAGTGACCCGAGGGCAGGGAATCAGCCCCAGCATTTT.

This clonotype has at least ten counts. J is TRBJ2-2 and V is TRBV12-3 or TRBV12-4; D gene ambiguous. Trimming pared 5 bases from V and 9 bases from J, leaving 13 bases between. The CDR3 extends over 13 amino acids. CDR3 sequence reads: CASSLGPLRELFF. CDR3 nucleotides: TGTGCCAGCAGTCTCGGACCCCTCCGGGAGCTGTTTTTT.